This is a list of T cell receptor beta chains from one sample in a study of T cells after yellow fever vaccination. TCRdb fed the 5' RACE reads into MiXCR, producing one record per CDR3 protein. The top ten clones hold roughly a sixth of a sample with under 700,000 distinct CDR3 sequences, around 17% of them seen once. Specimen: PBMCs, collected more than 4 days after the first yellow fever vaccination. The receptors shown here come from a man aged 18-30 years who received the YFV17D yellow fever vaccine. Each CDR3 is given with its conserved first and last residue. The size entry is marked missing in some rows and otherwise reads once, few, many or a size class.

TRBJ2-5,many,TRBV20-1,CSARDSATQETQYF
TRBJ2-3,-,TRBV6-2/TRBV6-3,CASRRTKSTDTQYF
TRBJ2-7,few,TRBV5-1,CASSPLEGEQYF
TRBJ1-1,-,TRBV30,CAWSVTLGTEAFF
TRBJ2-2,many,TRBV12-3/TRBV12-4,CASSLRGPNTGELFF
TRBJ1-5,-,TRBV5-1,CASSLPGGPQHF
TRBJ2-6,-,TRBV7-3,CASSLLPSGGADSGANVLTF
TRBJ1-2,-,TRBV20-1,CSARRPTDVHGYTF
TRBJ2-5,-,TRBV19,CASTSPGQETQYF
TRBJ2-1,few,TRBV7-3,CASSGAGYSDEQFF
TRBJ2-1,-,TRBV20-1,CSAGESGPEQFF
TRBJ2-3,-,TRBV4-2,CASSQEAATSTDTQYF
TRBJ2-5,many,TRBV5-1,CASSPGTRETQYF
TRBJ2-7,-,TRBV7-8,CASLGGLAGVEQYF
TRBJ2-3,-,TRBV5-1,CTSRFLALGTDTQYF
TRBJ1-5,many,TRBV7-9,CASSADSNQPQHF
TRBJ1-1,-,TRBV20-1,CSARDLHGGTEAFF
TRBJ2-5,-,TRBV5-1,CASSLGGVSGQETQYF